The clone carrying this TCR beta chain appeared many times. Its antigen remains unidentified. These data originate in a study of T-cell memory formation after mild COVID-19. It was 5'RACE with constant-segment primers that produced the TCR alpha and TCR beta cDNA libraries, which carried sample barcodes and UMIs. TCRdb reprocessed the 5' RACE reads via MiXCR and lists one record per CDR3 protein. The sample records about 180,000 distinct CDR3 sequences, under 20% being singletons. In germline, CDR1 is DFQATT, CDR2 SNEGSKA (reference sequence). The CDR3 length is 13 residues. V gave up 3 bases and J gave up 6 bases, with 11 bases separating them. Study-level results: Cross-reactive memory seemingly joined, as some responding clones were found in pre-infection memory.

The sample taken for sequencing was PBMCs or a T cell subset sorted from them (not recorded which). J is TRBJ2-2 and V is TRBV20-1; no clear D gene. The receptor comes from an adult woman who had mild COVID-19 (a few samples of this study predate the infection). Cell type and time point are not known. CDR3 nucleotide sequence: TGCAGTGCTAGCCCCGTCCCCTCCGGGGAGCTGTTTTTT. Protein: CSASPVPSGELFF.